Given below is one T cell receptor beta chain in context. Its antigen is currently unknown. The data derive from a study of OX40 agonist ivuxolimab in advanced cancers. Overall study context: Patients achieving partial responses numbered three: one hepatocellular carcinoma case and two cutaneous melanoma cases. The study, taken as a whole, reports: With doses of 0.1 to 3.0 mg/kg, CD4+ and CD8+ blood T cells had undergone clonal expansion by week 6.

CDR1 SGHTA and CDR2 FQGTGA come from the germline V gene. The CDR3 is 16 residues long. V was pared by 2 bases and J by 4 bases, with 9 bases of the junction left unmatched. Samples were taken at baseline and on day 1 of cycles 4 and 7. Assay used: immunoSEQ multiplex PCR; TCRdb lists only in-frame clones, some missing. The data contain roughly 80,000 clones, about 80% of them singletons. The starting material was CD4+ or CD8+ T cells sorted from blood, obtained in a trial of the OX40 agonist ivuxolimab. The chain employs TRBV7-3 and TRBJ1-1; 8 nucleotides match TRBD1. This TCR came from an adult with an advanced solid tumor such as melanoma, head and neck, liver or kidney cancer. The CDR3 DNA follows: TGTGCCAGCAGCTTAGGCCCCAGGGGGCGGGTCACTGAAGCTTTCTTT. Its protein product is CASSLGPRGRVTEAFF.